The 13 T cell receptor beta chains below all came from one sample that was sequenced in a study of fetal regulatory T cell absence and autoimmunity. Data came from immunoSEQ multiplex PCR; TCRdb stores just in-frame clones and leaves some out. This table has around 100,000 clones, 72% appearing once. Sequences were obtained from pancreas tissue. Source of these receptors: a male donor with IPEX syndrome.

The chain recombines TRBV4-1 with TRBJ2-1; D call uncertain. CDR3 length: 15 amino acids. Germline CDR1 reads MGHRA; CDR2 reads YSYEKL. Between the trimmed V and J ends, which lost 1 base and 4 bases, there was a span of 11 bases. The CDR3 loop reads CASSQVPEKYNEQFF. CDR3 bases: TGCGCCAGCAGCCAAGTTCCGGAAAAATACAATGAGCAGTTCTTC.

This clone was found a few times. This sequence joins TRBV6-1 and TRBJ1-5, with D unresolved. The germline gives CDR1 MNHNS, CDR2 SASEGT. V was pared by 6 bases and J by 1 base, with 13 bases between. The CDR3 has 15 amino acids. CDR3 nucleotide sequence: TGTGCCAGCAGGGACTTGACCGGCAGCAATCAGCCCCAGCATTTT. Translating gives CASRDLTGSNQPQHF.

The V and J genes are TRBV4-1 and TRBJ2-1; D gene ambiguous. V dropped 0 bases and J dropped 0 bases, with 6 bases sitting between them. CDR1 is MGHRA, CDR2 YSYEKL, per germline. The CDR3 has 15 residues. The CDR3 loop is CASSQEGSSYNEQFF. The DNA of the CDR3 is TGCGCCAGCAGCCAAGAGGGCAGCTCCTACAATGAGCAGTTCTTC.

J is TRBJ1-1 and V is TRBV7-6, with D perhaps matching TRBD1 (5 bases). V shed 0 bases and J shed 3 bases, with 5 bases lying between them. The germline gives CDR1 SGHVS, CDR2 FNYEAQ. The length of the CDR3 is 13 residues. The CDR3 region has the DNA TGTGCCAGCAGCTTAGCAGGGGACACTGAAGCTTTCTTT. Encoded protein: CASSLAGDTEAFF.

J is TRBJ2-7 and V is TRBV11-2; D call uncertain. Germline loops: CDR1 SGHAT, CDR2 FQNNGV. This CDR3 has 15 residues. Deletions cut 0 bases from V and 0 bases from J, with 9 bases between. DNA for the CDR3: TGTGCCAGCAGCTTAGATCCCAGCGACTCCTACGAGCAGTACTTC. Protein sequence: CASSLDPSDSYEQYF.

This clone showed up just a few times. The chain is built from TRBV25-1 and TRBJ2-7, with TRBD1 identical over 8 bases. V shed 7 bases and J 4 bases; nucleotides not matched to a gene: 6. This CDR3 has 13 residues. The germline V gene encodes CDR1 MGHDK and CDR2 SYGVNS. CDR3 nucleotide sequence: TGTGCCAGCACCACAGGGGGACAATACGAGCAGTACTTC. Translation gives CASTTGGQYEQYF.

This rearrangement joins TRBV6-1 to TRBJ2-3; D is uncertain. From germline, CDR1 is MNHNS and CDR2 SASEGT. The CDR3 covers 13 residues. V dropped 7 bases and J dropped 4 bases, with 12 bases sitting between them. As DNA, the CDR3 is TGTGCCAGCAACCGATGGATCTCAGATACGCAGTATTTT. This translates into CASNRWISDTQYF.

This chain links TRBV5-1 with TRBJ2-3; D gene uncertain. Germline V lookup: CDR1 SGHRS, CDR2 YFSETQ. The V end was cut by 4 bases, the J end by 1 base, with 10 bases between. This CDR3 contains 14 residues. CDR3 DNA sequence: TGCGCCAGCAGCCAAGTACGGGGCACAGATACGCAGTATTTT. Protein product: CASSQVRGTDTQYF.

This clone was seen a single time. The gene calls are TRBV7-6 and TRBJ1-1, with D maybe TRBD1 (6 bases). The V and J ends lost 1 base and 1 base respectively, with 13 bases between them. CDR3 length equals 16 residues. From germline, CDR1 is SGHVS and CDR2 FNYEAQ. The DNA of the CDR3 is TGTGCCAGCAGCTTAGACAGTTGGGGGGCGAACACTGAAGCTTTCTTT. Its protein product is CASSLDSWGANTEAFF.

The table lists this clone with a few counts. The chain uses TRBV19 and TRBJ1-2, with D perhaps TRBD1 (6 bases). The CDR3 sequence is 13 residues long. Looked up from germline, CDR1 is LNHDA and CDR2 is SQIVND (reference sequence). Between the trimmed V and J ends, which lost 6 bases and 8 bases, there was a span of 16 bases. DNA of the CDR3: TGTGCCAGTAGGTCCGACAGGAGCCGGGGCTACACCTTC. Its translation is CASRSDRSRGYTF.

This chain connects TRBV4-3 to TRBJ2-1; 12 bases match TRBD2. The CDR3 loop spans 16 amino acids. V lost 3 bases to trimming and J lost 8 bases; unmatched junction nucleotides: 8. The germline V gene encodes CDR1 LGHNA and CDR2 YSLEER. CDR3 sequence reads: CASSQATSGGMDEQFF. CDR3 in DNA: TGCGCCAGCAGCCAGGCCACTAGCGGGGGGATGGATGAGCAGTTCTTC.

The chain is built from TRBV29-1 and TRBJ2-1, with 10 bases that match TRBD2. Trimming cost V 1 base and J 2 bases; bases outside gene matches: 11. The CDR3 consists of 18 residues. Germline loops: CDR1 SQVTM, CDR2 ANQGSEA. CDR3 in DNA: TGCAGCGTTGAAGGGGAGGTAGCGGGGGGCCTCGCCTACAATGAGCAGTTCTTC. Amino acids: CSVEGEVAGGLAYNEQFF.

The V and J genes are TRBV30 and TRBJ1-2; 7 bases fit TRBD1. Germline CDR1 reads GTSNPN; CDR2 reads SVGIG (reference sequence). After removal of 1 base from V and 2 bases from J, the junction contained 1 base not matched to a gene. This CDR3 comprises 13 residues. The CDR3 DNA follows: TGTGCCTGGAGTGCGACAGGGAACTATGGCTACACCTTC. Translated: CAWSATGNYGYTF.